The 10 T cell receptor beta chains below all came from one sample that was sequenced in a study of cytomegalovirus exposure and HLA in healthy donors. PCR primers comprised 60 Vbeta and 13 Jbeta primers. Profiling relied on immunoSEQ multiplex PCR, and the TCRdb table lists in-frame clones only, not all of them. The sample lists nearly 110,000 clones, less than 85% seen once, with 11% to 15% in the top ten. Source material: PBMCs. These receptors came from a woman aged 40-49 years in good health and CMV-seropositive.

This sequence joins TRBV2 and TRBJ2-6; D is possibly TRBD2 (6 bases). CDR3 length: 15 residues. The V end lost 2 bases, the J end lost 2 bases, and 7 bases lay between the germline ends. Germline-derived CDR1 and CDR2 are SNHLY and FYNNEI. This CDR3 is CASSEWRAGANVLTF. The CDR3 DNA follows: TGTGCCAGCAGTGAATGGAGGGCTGGGGCCAACGTCCTGACTTTC. The entire variable domain, with the rest obtained from reference TRBV2 and TRBJ2-6, is as follows: EPEVTQTPSHQVTQMGQEVILRCVPISNHLYFYWYRQILGQKVEFLVSFYNNEISEKSEIFDDQFSVERPDGSNFTLKIRSTKLEDSAMYFCASSEWRAGANVLTFGAGSRLTVL.

The chain employs TRBV7-2 and TRBJ1-5, with unresolved D. In germline, CDR1 is SGHTA, CDR2 FQGNSA. The V end was cut by 3 bases, the J end by 7 bases, with 13 bases between. CDR3 size: 14 residues. The CDR3 reads CASSLYGVSQPQHF. In DNA form, the CDR3 reads TGTGCCAGCAGCTTGTACGGGGTTTCCCAGCCCCAGCATTTT. Using reference TRBV7-2 and TRBJ1-5 for the parts outside the CDR3, the full variable domain is GAGVSQSPSNKVTEKGKDVELRCDPISGHTALYWYRQSLGQGLEFLIYFQGNSAPDKSGLPSDRFSAERTGGSVSTLTIQRTQQEDSAVYLCASSLYGVSQPQHFGDGTRLSIL.

This sequence joins TRBV4-3 and TRBJ2-4, with TRBD2 identical over 11 bases. Germline V gives CDR1 LGHNA, CDR2 YSLEER. Trimming removed 4 bases from V and 0 bases from J; junction bases left unmatched: 2. The CDR3 runs 16 residues. The CDR3 protein is CASSPGLAVAKNIQYF. CDR3 sequence (DNA): TGCGCCAGCAGCCCGGGACTAGCGGTAGCCAAAAACATTCAGTACTTC.

This sequence joins TRBV7-8 and TRBJ1-1; D is possibly TRBD1 (6 bases). V was shortened by 3 bases and J by 3 bases, with 11 bases between the two germline ends. This CDR3 contains 14 residues. The germline gives CDR1 SGHVS, CDR2 FQNEAQ. The CDR3 nucleotides are TGTGCCAGCAGCTTGCAGGGGAGGGACACTGAAGCTTTCTTT. Translation gives CASSLQGRDTEAFF.

The table lists this clone with a count of one. The chain recombines TRBV9 with TRBJ1-2; D not resolved. V was pared by 3 bases and J by 4 bases, with 4 bases between. The germline CDR1 and CDR2 sequences are SGDLS and YYNGEE. The CDR3 loop spans 11 amino acids. CDR3 region: CASSGAYGYTF. CDR3 nucleotides: TGTGCCAGCAGCGGGGCCTATGGCTACACCTTC.

CDR3 in amino acids: CASSLAPQGAGEKLFF. Written as DNA, the CDR3 is TGCGCCAGCAGCTTGGCCCCCCAGGGGGCGGGTGAAAAACTGTTTTTT. The rearrangement joins TRBV5-1 to TRBJ1-4; 8 bases are shared with TRBD1. This CDR3 comprises 16 residues. The V and J ends lost 0 bases and 7 bases, in that order; junction bases with no gene match: 8. Germline V gene data show CDR1 as SGHRS and CDR2 as YFSETQ.

This rearrangement joins TRBV7-9 to TRBJ2-6, with D perhaps TRBD2 (5 bases). Germline lookup yields CDR1 SEHNR and CDR2 FQNEAQ (reference sequence). The V end lost 2 bases, the J end lost 2 bases, and 13 bases lay between the germline ends. The CDR3 is 17 amino acids. For the CDR3, the DNA is TGTGCCAGCAGCTTACAGTTTGGGAGCCCTGGGGCCAACGTCCTGACTTTC. It encodes CASSLQFGSPGANVLTF. The whole variable domain, filled in from reference TRBV7-9 and TRBJ2-6, reads DTGVSQNPRHKITKRGQNVTFRCDPISEHNRLYWYRQTLGQGPEFLTYFQNEAQLEKSRLLSDRFSAERPKGSFSTLEIQRTEQGDSAMYLCASSLQFGSPGANVLTFGAGSRLTVL.

This clone was recorded a few times. The chain uses TRBV6-5 and TRBJ1-6, with TRBD1 identical over 7 bases. V lost 1 base and J lost 5; bases outside the gene matches: 5. The germline CDR1 and CDR2 sequences are MNHEY and SVGAGI. The length of the CDR3 is 16 residues. CDR3 amino acids: CASSYWTGQNNSPLHF. CDR3 DNA: TGTGCCAGCAGTTACTGGACGGGACAGAATAATTCACCCCTCCACTTT.

This clone was picked up one time. The chain joins TRBV30 to TRBJ2-1, with D unresolved. The CDR3 spans 15 residues. Trimming removed 0 bases from V and 3 bases from J, with 12 bases in between. Germline V gives CDR1 GTSNPN, CDR2 SVGIG (reference sequence). The CDR3 DNA reads as TGTGCCTGGAGTGTAGGCGGAACTATCTACAATGAGCAGTTCTTC. Its translation: CAWSVGGTIYNEQFF.

This clone was counted once. The rearrangement joins TRBV7-2 to TRBJ1-2; weak D call: TRBD1 (5 bases). With 4 bases removed from V and 3 bases from J, the gap between germline ends came to 12 bases. This CDR3 contains 14 residues. The germline CDR1 and CDR2 sequences are SGHTA and FQGNSA. The CDR3 nucleotides are TGTGCCAGCAGCTCCCAGGGTCAATACTATGGCTACACCTTC. The encoded protein is CASSSQGQYYGYTF.